This T cell receptor beta chain stems from a study of T cell responses to AZD1222 COVID-19 vaccine. Some clones are missing from TCRdb's copy, which holds only in-frame ones; the method was immunoSEQ multiplex PCR. The profile shows tens of thousands of clones, approximately 90% of them singletons. Germline V lookup: CDR1 MNHEY, CDR2 SMNVEV (reference sequence). Trimming cost V 2 bases and J 3 bases; bases outside gene matches: 10. CDR3 size: 18 residues. The V and J genes are TRBV27 and TRBJ2-4; 10 positions match TRBD2. Sequencing used peripheral blood, obtained 28 days after the second AZD1222 dose. This clonotype was sampled from an adult who received the AZD1222 COVID-19 vaccine. CDR3 sequence (DNA): TGTGCCAGCAGTTTACGCCTAGCGGGGGCCACGGACAAAAACATTCAGTACTTC. It specifies CASSLRLAGATDKNIQYF.